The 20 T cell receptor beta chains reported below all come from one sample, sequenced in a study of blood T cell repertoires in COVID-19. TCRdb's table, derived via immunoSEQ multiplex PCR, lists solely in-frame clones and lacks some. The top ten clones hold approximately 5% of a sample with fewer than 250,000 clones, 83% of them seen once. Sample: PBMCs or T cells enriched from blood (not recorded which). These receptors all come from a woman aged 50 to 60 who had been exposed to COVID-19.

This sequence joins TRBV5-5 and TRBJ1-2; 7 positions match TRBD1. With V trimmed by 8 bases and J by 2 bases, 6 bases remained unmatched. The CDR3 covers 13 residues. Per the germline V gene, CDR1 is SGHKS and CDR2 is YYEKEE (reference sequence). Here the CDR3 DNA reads TGTGCCAGTGATCCGACAGGGAACTATGGCTACACCTTC. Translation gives CASDPTGNYGYTF.

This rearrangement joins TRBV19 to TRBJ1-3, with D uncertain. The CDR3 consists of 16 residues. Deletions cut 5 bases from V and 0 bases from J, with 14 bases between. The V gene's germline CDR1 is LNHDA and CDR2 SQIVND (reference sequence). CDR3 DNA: TGTGCCAGTAGTCGTCCAGGTGCCGTCTCTGGAAACACCATATATTTT. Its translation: CASSRPGAVSGNTIYF.

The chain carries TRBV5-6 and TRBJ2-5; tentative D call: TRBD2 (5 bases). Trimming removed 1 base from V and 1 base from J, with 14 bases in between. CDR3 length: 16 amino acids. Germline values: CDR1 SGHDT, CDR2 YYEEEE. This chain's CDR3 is CASSLYGLQFQETQYF. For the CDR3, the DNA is TGTGCCAGCAGCTTGTACGGACTGCAGTTCCAAGAGACCCAGTACTTC.

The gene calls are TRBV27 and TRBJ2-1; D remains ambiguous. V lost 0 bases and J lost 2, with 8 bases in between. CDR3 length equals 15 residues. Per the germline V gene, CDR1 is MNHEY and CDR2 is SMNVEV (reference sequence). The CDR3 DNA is TGTGCCAGCAGTTTATCGGCCAGTCCCTACAATGAGCAGTTCTTC. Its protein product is CASSLSASPYNEQFF.

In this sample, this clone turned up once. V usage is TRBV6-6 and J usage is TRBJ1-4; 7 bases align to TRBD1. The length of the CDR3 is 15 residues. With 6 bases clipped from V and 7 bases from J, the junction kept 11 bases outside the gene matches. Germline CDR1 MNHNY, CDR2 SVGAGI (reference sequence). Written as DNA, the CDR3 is TGTGCCAGCAGAATAAACAGGGGCGGAGGTGAAAAACTGTTTTTT. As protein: CASRINRGGGEKLFF.

Here the CDR3 reads CASSIEPPGLAGPRQNEQFF. The CDR3 nucleotides are TGCGCCAGCAGCATTGAACCACCGGGACTAGCGGGACCTCGTCAGAATGAGCAGTTCTTC. The rearrangement uses TRBV5-1 and TRBJ2-1; TRBD2 agrees at 13 bases. Unmatched junction bases numbered 20, after V lost 4 bases and J lost 7 bases. Germline lookup yields CDR1 SGHRS and CDR2 YFSETQ. The CDR3 sequence is 20 residues long.

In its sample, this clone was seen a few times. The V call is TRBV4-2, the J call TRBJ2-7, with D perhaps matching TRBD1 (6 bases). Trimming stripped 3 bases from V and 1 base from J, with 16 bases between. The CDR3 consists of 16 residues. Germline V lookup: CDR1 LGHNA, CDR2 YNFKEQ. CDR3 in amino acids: CASSHLLRGSSYEQYF. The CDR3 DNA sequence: TGTGCCAGCAGCCATTTACTCAGGGGTTCATCCTACGAGCAGTACTTC.

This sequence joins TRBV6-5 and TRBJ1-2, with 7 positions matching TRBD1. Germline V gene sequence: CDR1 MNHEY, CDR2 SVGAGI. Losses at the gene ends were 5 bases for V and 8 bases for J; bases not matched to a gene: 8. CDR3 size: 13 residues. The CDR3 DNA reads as TGTGCCAGCAGTACAGGGGTGCAGACGGGCTACACCTTC. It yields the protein CASSTGVQTGYTF.

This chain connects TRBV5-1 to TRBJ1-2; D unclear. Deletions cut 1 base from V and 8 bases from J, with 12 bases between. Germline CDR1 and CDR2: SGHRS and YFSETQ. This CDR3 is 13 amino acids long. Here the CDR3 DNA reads TGCGCCAGCAGCTTGAAGGAGACCCGCGGCTACACCTTC. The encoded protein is CASSLKETRGYTF.

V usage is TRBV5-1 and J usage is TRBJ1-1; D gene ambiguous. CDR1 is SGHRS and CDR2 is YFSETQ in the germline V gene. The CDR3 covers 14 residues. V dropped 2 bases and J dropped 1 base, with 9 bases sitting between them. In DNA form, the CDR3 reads TGCGCCAGCAGCTTCCGGGATTGGAACACTGAAGCTTTCTTT. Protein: CASSFRDWNTEAFF.

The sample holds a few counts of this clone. In nucleotides, the CDR3 is TGTGCCAGCAGCACACCGCGGGGGGAAAACACCGGGGAGCTGTTTTTT. Translating gives CASSTPRGENTGELFF. V gene TRBV6-2 or TRBV6-3 combines with J gene TRBJ2-2, with 8 nucleotides matching TRBD2. Trimming took 6 bases from V and 2 from J; bases not matched to a gene: 8. This CDR3 is 16 amino acids long. Germline values: CDR1 MNHEY, CDR2 SVGEGT.

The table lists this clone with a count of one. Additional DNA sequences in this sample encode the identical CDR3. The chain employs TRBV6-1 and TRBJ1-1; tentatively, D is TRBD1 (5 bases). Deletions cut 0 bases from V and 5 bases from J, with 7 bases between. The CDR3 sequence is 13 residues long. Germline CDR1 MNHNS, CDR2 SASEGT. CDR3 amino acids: CASSEARGTEAFF. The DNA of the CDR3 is TGTGCCAGCAGTGAAGCTAGGGGAACTGAAGCTTTCTTT.

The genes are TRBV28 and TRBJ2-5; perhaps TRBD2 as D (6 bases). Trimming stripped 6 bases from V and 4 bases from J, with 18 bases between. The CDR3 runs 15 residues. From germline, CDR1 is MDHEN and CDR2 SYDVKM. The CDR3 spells CASSPSSGRRETQYF. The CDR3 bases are TGTGCCAGCAGCCCTTCGAGCGGGCGTCGAGAGACCCAGTACTTC.

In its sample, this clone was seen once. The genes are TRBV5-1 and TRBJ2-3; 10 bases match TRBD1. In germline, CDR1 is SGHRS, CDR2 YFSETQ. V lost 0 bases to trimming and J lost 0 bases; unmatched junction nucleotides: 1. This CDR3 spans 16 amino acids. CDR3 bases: TGCGCCAGCAGCTTGGCGACAGGGGGCAGCACAGATACGCAGTATTTT. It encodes CASSLATGGSTDTQYF.

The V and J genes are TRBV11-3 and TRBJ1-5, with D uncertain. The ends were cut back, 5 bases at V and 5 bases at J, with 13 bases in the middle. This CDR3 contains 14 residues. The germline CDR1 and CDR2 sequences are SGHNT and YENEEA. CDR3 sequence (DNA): TGTGCCAGCAGCCGGCGGACTGACGATCAGCCCCAGCATTTT. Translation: CASSRRTDDQPQHF.

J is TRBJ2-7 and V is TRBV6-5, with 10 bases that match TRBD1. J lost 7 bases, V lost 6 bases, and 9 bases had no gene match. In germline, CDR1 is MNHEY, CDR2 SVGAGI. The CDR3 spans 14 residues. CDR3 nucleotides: TGTGCCAGCAGCACGACAGGGGGCGGTTTTGAGCAGTACTTC. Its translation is CASSTTGGGFEQYF.

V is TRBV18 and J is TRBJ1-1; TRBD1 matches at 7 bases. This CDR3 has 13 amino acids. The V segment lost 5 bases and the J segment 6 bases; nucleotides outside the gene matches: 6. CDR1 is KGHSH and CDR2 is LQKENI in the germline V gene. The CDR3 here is CASSRDREAEAFF. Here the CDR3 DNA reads TGTGCCAGCTCAAGAGACAGGGAGGCTGAAGCTTTCTTT.

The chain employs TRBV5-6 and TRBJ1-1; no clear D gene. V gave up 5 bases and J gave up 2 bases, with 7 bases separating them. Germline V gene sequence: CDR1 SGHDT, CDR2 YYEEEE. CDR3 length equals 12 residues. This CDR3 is CASSAGNTEAFF. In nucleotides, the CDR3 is TGTGCCAGCAGTGCGGGAAACACTGAAGCTTTCTTT.

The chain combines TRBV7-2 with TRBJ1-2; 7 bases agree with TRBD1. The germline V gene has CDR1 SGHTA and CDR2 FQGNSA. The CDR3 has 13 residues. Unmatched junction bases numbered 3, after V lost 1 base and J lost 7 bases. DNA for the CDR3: TGTGCCAGCAGCTTAGAGAGGGGGCTTGGCTACACCTTC. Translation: CASSLERGLGYTF.

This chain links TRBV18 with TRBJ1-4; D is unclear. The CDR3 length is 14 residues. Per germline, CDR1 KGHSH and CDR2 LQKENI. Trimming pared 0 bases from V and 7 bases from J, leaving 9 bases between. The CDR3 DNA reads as TGTGCCAGCTCACCACCCGGTTCGGGTGAAAAACTGTTTTTT. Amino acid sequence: CASSPPGSGEKLFF.